Listed below are T cell receptor beta chains from one sample, sequenced in a study of Ad26.COV2.S vaccination and SARS-CoV-2 variants. Only in-frame clones appear in the TCRdb table, and some are missing; sequencing was by immunoSEQ multiplex PCR. The table lists 300,000 to 350,000 clones, around four fifths of them singletons. The source material was peripheral blood, sampled in a trial of Ad26.COV2.S vaccine versus placebo. All receptors derive from a person between 18 and 59 years old who received the Ad26.COV2.S COVID-19 vaccine or a placebo. Both conserved end residues are part of each CDR3. D genes are given only for firm matches. A row's size may be missing; if present it is once, few, many or a size class.

>NA|NA|TRBV2|TRBJ1-1
TGTGCCAGCAGTGGCCTAGACGGAGTTTTAATGAACACTGAAGCTTTCTTT
CASSGLDGVLMNTEAFF
>NA|NA|TRBV6-5|TRBJ2-2
TGTGCCAGCAGTTCGGTGACCGGCGCCGGGGAGCTGTTTTTT
CASSSVTGAGELFF
>TRBD1|NA|TRBV9|TRBJ2-5
TGTGCCAGCAGCGTAGCCGGGACAGAGGAGACCCAGTACTTC
CASSVAGTEETQYF
>NA|NA|TRBV10-3|TRBJ2-7
TGTGCCATCAGCCCCGTTGCGGAGTGGGGCGAGCAGTACTTC
CAISPVAEWGEQYF
>TRBD1|NA|TRBV6-6|TRBJ2-7
TGTGCCAGCAGTGGACCCGGGACAGGCTACGAGCAGTACTTC
CASSGPGTGYEQYF
>NA|few|TRBV11-2|TRBJ2-7
TGTGCCAGCAGCTCCCAGGGCTACGAGCAGTACTTC
CASSSQGYEQYF
>NA|NA|TRBV2|TRBJ2-2
TGTGCCAGCAGGGGGGGATACGGGGAGCTGTTTTTT
CASRGGYGELFF
>TRBD1|NA|TRBV3-1/TRBV3-2|TRBJ1-2
TGTGCCAGCAGCCGCGCCGGGGGACAGGGCTATGGCTACACCTTC
CASSRAGGQGYGYTF
>NA|NA|TRBV5-1|TRBJ1-4
TGCGCCAGCAGCTTCATACAGGGAACTAATGAAAAACTGTTTTTT
CASSFIQGTNEKLFF
>TRBD1|NA|TRBV6-1|TRBJ2-3
TGTGCCAGCAGTGAACGGGACAGGGTTCAGGATACGCAGTATTTT
CASSERDRVQDTQYF
>TRBD1|NA|TRBV2|TRBJ2-7
TGTGCCAGCAGAGCCGGGACAGGGGGGTACGAGCAGTACTTC
CASRAGTGGYEQYF
>NA|NA|TRBV6-5|TRBJ2-2
TGTGCCAGCAGTTTTGGGGATACGGGGGAGCTGTTTTTT
CASSFGDTGELFF
>NA|few|TRBV5-4|TRBJ2-1
TGTGCCAGCAGCTTGGGAGGGGGGAGGAATGAGCAGTTCTTC
CASSLGGGRNEQFF
>NA|NA|TRBV6-6|TRBJ2-7
TGTGCCAGCAGTTACTCGCTAGGCTCCGGGAACGAGCAGTACTTC
CASSYSLGSGNEQYF
>NA|NA|TRBV11-3|TRBJ2-4
TGTGCCAGCAGCCCCCAGACCTCAGGAGGTGGCAACATTCAGTACTTC
CASSPQTSGGGNIQYF
>NA|few|TRBV5-1|TRBJ2-7
TGCGCCAGCAGCTTGGCTAGGTACGAGCAGTACTTC
CASSLARYEQYF
>NA|NA|TRBV5-1|TRBJ1-5
TGCGCCAGCAGAGGGTTCCCGGGTCAGCCCCAGCATTTT
CASRGFPGQPQHF
>NA|NA|TRBV9|TRBJ2-1
TGTGCCAGCAGCGTAGGCTCCGGCTCCTACAATGAGCAGTTCTTC
CASSVGSGSYNEQFF
>NA|NA|TRBV10-1|TRBJ1-1
TGCGCCAGCAGTCCCCGACCGAACACTGAAGCTTTCTTT
CASSPRPNTEAFF
>NA|once|TRBV5-4|TRBJ2-1
TGTGCCAGCAGTGCGCCCCCGAGCTCCTACAATGAGCAGTTCTTC
CASSAPPSSYNEQFF
>NA|NA|TRBV6-5|TRBJ1-1
TGTGCCAGCAGTTACTCCAGGACGGGGGCGAACACTGAAGCTTTCTTT
CASSYSRTGANTEAFF
>NA|NA|TRBV15|TRBJ1-5
TGTGCCACCAGCAGAAACGGACAGAGCAATCAGCCCCAGCATTTT
CATSRNGQSNQPQHF
>TRBD1|once|TRBV15|TRBJ1-1
TGTGCCACCAGCAGGGGACAGGGCGTCACTGAAGCTTTCTTT
CATSRGQGVTEAFF
>TRBD1|NA|TRBV6-6|TRBJ2-5
TGTGCCAGCAGTCCGCGGACAGGGGAAGAGACCCAGTACTTC
CASSPRTGEETQYF
>NA|NA|TRBV29-1|TRBJ1-2
TGCAGCGTTGATTGGCAGGGTGTTTACACCTTC
CSVDWQGVYTF